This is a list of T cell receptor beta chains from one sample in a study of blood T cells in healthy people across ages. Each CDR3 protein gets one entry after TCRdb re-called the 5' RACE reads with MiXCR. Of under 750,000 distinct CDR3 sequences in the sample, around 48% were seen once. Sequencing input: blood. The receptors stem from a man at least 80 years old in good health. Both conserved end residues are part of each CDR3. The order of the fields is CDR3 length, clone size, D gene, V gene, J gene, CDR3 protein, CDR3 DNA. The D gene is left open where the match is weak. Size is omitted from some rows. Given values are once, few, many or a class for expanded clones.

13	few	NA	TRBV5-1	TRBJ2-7	CASSSGTVGEQYF	TGCGCCAGCAGCTCCGGGACCGTGGGCGAGCAGTACTTC
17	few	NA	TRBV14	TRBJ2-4	CASSQAGSKGAKNIQYF	TGTGCCAGCAGCCAAGCGGGGTCCAAGGGGGCCAAAAACATTCAGTACTTC
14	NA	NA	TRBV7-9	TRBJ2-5	CASSDGPVRETQYF	TGTGCCAGCAGCGATGGGCCCGTCCGGGAGACCCAGTACTTC
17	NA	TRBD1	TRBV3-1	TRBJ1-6	CANSRSQGGQANSPLHF	TGTGCCAACAGCCGTTCGCAAGGCGGACAGGCTAATTCACCCCTCCACTTT
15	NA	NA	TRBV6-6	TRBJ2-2	CASSYARVNTGELFF	TGTGCCAGCAGTTATGCACGGGTGAACACCGGGGAGCTGTTTTTT
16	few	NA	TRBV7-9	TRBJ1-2	CASSLDRQQSNYGYTF	TGTGCCAGCAGCTTAGACAGACAGCAGTCTAACTATGGCTACACCTTC
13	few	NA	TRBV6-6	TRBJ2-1	CAGAGGQNNEQFF	TGTGCCGGGGCTGGCGGCCAAAACAATGAGCAGTTCTTC
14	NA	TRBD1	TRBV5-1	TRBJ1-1	CASSLNADRAEAFF	TGCGCCAGCAGCTTGAATGCCGACAGGGCTGAAGCTTTCTTT
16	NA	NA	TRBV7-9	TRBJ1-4	CASSHPDRKSYEKLFF	TGTGCCAGCAGCCACCCTGACAGGAAGTCTTATGAAAAACTGTTTTTT
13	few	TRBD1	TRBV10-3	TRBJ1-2	CAISDTGDYGYTF	TGTGCCATCAGTGATACAGGGGACTATGGCTACACCTTC
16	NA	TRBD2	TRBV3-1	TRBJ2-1	CASNPSGGASYNEQFF	TGTGCCAGCAACCCTAGCGGGGGAGCTTCCTACAATGAGCAGTTCTTC
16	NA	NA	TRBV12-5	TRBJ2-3	CASGLVLYQSTDTQYF	TGTGCTAGTGGTTTGGTACTTTATCAGAGCACAGATACGCAGTATTTT
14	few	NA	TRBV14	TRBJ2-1	CASSPALLYNEQFF	TGTGCCAGCAGCCCAGCACTTTTATACAATGAGCAGTTCTTC
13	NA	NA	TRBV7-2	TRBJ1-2	CASRPTPNYGYTF	TGTGCCAGCCGCCCTACCCCTAACTATGGCTACACCTTC
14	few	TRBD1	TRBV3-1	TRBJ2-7	CASSQLRQGREQYF	TGTGCCAGCAGCCAGTTGAGACAGGGGAGGGAGCAGTACTTC
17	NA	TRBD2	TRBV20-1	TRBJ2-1	CSASGSPGAGAYNEQFF	TGCAGTGCTAGTGGGTCCCCTGGAGCGGGGGCCTACAATGAGCAGTTCTTC
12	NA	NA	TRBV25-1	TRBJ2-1	CASSVVRNEQFF	TGTGCCAGCAGTGTAGTCAGAAATGAGCAGTTCTTC
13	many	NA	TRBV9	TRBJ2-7	CASSVGGSYEQYF	TGTGCCAGCAGCGTAGGGGGATCCTACGAGCAGTACTTC
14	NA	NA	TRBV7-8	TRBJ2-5	CASSLVPRSETQYF	TGTGCCAGCAGCTTAGTCCCGCGATCAGAGACCCAGTACTTC
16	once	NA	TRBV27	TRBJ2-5	CASSLFGRQLQETQYF	TGTGCCAGCAGTTTATTTGGTCGGCAGCTACAAGAGACCCAGTACTTC
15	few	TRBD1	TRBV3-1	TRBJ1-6	CASSQGTGNGSPLHF	TGTGCCAGCAGCCAAGGGACAGGGAACGGATCACCCCTCCACTTT
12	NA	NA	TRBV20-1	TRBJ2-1	CSASGLVDEQFF	TGCAGTGCTAGTGGACTCGTGGATGAGCAGTTCTTC
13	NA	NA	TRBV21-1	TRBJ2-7	CASSEPVVREQYF	TGTGCCAGCAGCGAGCCGGTGGTTCGCGAGCAGTACTTC
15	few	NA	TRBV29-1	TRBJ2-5	CSVRGVLGYQETQYF	TGCAGCGTCAGGGGGGTATTGGGGTACCAAGAGACCCAGTACTTC
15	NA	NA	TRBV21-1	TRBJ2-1	CASRCSGSSYNEQFF	TGTGCCAGCAGGTGTAGCGGTAGCTCCTACAATGAGCAGTTCTTC
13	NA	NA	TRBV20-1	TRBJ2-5	CSAGRQILETQYF	TGCAGTGCTGGCCGGCAGATCCTCGAGACCCAGTACTTC
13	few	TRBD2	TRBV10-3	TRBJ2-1	CAIRGGTSNEQFF	TGTGCCATCAGGGGAGGGACCTCGAATGAGCAGTTCTTC
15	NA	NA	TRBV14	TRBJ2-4	CAGSPGQLAKNSQYF	TGTGCCGGCAGCCCGGGACAACTAGCCAAAAACAGTCAGTACTTC
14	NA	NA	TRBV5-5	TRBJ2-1	CASSFDRSYNEQFF	TGTGCCAGCAGCTTTGACCGCTCCTACAATGAGCAGTTCTTC
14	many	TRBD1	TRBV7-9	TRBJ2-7	CASSFGTGTEEQYF	TGTGCCAGCAGCTTCGGGACAGGGACTGAGGAGCAGTACTTC
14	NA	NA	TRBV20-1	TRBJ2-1	CSARDLTGNNEQFF	TGCAGTGCTAGAGATCTAACGGGAAACAATGAGCAGTTCTTC
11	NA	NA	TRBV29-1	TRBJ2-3	CSVGQSDTQYF	TGCAGCGTAGGACAGTCAGATACGCAGTATTTT
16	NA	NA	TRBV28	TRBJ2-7	CASSSPNAESYNEQYF	TGTGCCAGCAGTTCACCAAACGCAGAATCCTACAATGAGCAGTACTTC
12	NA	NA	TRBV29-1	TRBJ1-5	CSVADRNQPQHF	TGCAGCGTGGCAGACCGCAATCAGCCCCAGCATTTT
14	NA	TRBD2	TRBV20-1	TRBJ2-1	CSASNGGSNDEQFF	TGCAGTGCTAGTAATGGCGGGAGCAACGATGAGCAGTTCTTC
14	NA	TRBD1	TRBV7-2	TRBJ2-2	CASSLWTGTGELFF	TGTGCCAGCAGCCTATGGACAGGGACCGGGGAGCTGTTTTTT
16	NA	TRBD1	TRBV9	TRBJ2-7	CASSQKETGRSYEQYF	TGTGCCAGCAGCCAAAAGGAGACAGGGAGATCCTACGAGCAGTACTTC
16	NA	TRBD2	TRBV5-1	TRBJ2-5	CASSQRAGGPGNEQYF	TGCGCCAGCAGCCAGCGAGCGGGAGGGCCTGGGAATGAGCAGTACTTC
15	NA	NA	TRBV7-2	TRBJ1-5	CASSQRTVRGQPQHF	TGTGCCAGCAGCCAGCGGACGGTCAGGGGTCAGCCCCAGCATTTT
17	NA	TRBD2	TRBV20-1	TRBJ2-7	CSARDRGLADNSYEQYF	TGCAGTGCTAGAGATCGGGGACTAGCGGATAACTCCTACGAGCAGTACTTC
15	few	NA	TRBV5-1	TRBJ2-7	CASSVFSGSAYEQYF	TGCGCCAGCAGCGTATTCTCGGGGTCGGCCTACGAGCAGTACTTC
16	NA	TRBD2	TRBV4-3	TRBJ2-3	CASSQRLAGTTDTQYF	TGCGCCAGCAGCCAACGACTAGCGGGGACCACAGATACGCAGTATTTT
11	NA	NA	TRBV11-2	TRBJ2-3	CASSLMGTQYF	TGTGCCAGCAGCTTAATGGGTACGCAGTATTTT
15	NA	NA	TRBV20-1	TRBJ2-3	CSAERAQRGTDTQYF	TGCAGTGCAGAGAGAGCTCAGCGAGGCACAGATACGCAGTATTTT
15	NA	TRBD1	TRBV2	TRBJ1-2	CASGGRDRANYGYTF	TGTGCCAGCGGTGGTAGGGACAGGGCTAACTATGGCTACACCTTC
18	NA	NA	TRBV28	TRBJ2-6	CASKAPTGRTPGANVLTF	TGTGCCAGCAAAGCCCCAACAGGACGTACCCCTGGGGCCAACGTCCTGACTTTC
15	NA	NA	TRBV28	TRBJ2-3	CASRLRASGTDTQYF	TGTGCCAGCAGGTTACGGGCTAGCGGCACAGATACGCAGTATTTT
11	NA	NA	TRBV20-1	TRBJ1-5	CSAREGQPQHF	TGCAGTGCTAGAGAGGGTCAGCCCCAGCATTTT